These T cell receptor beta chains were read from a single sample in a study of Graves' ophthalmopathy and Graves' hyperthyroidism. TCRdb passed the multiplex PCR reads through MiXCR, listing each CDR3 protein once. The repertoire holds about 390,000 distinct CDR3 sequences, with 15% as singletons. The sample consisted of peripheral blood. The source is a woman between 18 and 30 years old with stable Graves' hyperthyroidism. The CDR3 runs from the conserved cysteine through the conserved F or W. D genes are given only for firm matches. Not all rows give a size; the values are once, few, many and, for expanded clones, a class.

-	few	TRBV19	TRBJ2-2	CASSSWASPEIRTGELFF	TGTGCCAGTAGTAGTTGGGCCTCACCGGAAATTCGGACCGGGGAGCTGTTTTTT
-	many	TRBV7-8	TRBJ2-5	CASSLALHQETQYF	TGTGCCAGCAGCTTAGCACTACACCAAGAGACCCAGTACTTC
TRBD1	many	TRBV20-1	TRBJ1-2	CSADGQVDFYGYTF	TGCAGTGCCGACGGACAGGTAGACTTCTATGGCTACACCTTC
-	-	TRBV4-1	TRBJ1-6	CASSPEGNSPLHF	TGCGCCAGCAGCCCGGAAGGGAATTCACCCCTCCACTTT
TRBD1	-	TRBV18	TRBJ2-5	CASSLRDRGQETQYF	TGTGCCAGCTCTCTCCGGGACAGGGGGCAAGAGACCCAGTACTTC
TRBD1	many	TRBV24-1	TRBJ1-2	CATSDRTGWKNGYTF	TGTGCCACCAGTGACCGGACAGGGTGGAAGAATGGCTACACCTTC
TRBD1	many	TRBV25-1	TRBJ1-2	CASNQGAYGYTF	TGTGCCAGCAATCAGGGGGCATATGGCTACACCTTC
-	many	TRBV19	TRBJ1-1	CASSMVHGLGTEAFF	TGTGCCAGTAGTATGGTTCATGGGCTCGGCACTGAAGCTTTCTTT
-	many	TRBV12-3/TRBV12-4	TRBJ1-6	CASSLETGNSPLHF	TGTGCCAGCAGTTTAGAGACAGGAAATTCACCCCTCCACTTT
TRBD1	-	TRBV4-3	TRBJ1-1	CASSQQQGAGTEAFF	TGCGCCAGCAGCCAACAACAGGGGGCTGGCACTGAAGCTTTCTTT
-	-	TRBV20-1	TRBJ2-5	CSARKGTAQETQYF	TGCAGTGCAAGAAAGGGAACAGCCCAAGAGACCCAGTACTTC
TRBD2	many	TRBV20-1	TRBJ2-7	CSAREVGTGGYEQYF	TGCAGTGCTAGAGAAGTTGGGACGGGGGGATACGAGCAGTACTTC
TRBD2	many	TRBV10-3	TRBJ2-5	CAISDFGTSGGKETQYF	TGTGCCATCAGTGACTTCGGGACTAGCGGGGGGAAAGAGACCCAGTACTTC
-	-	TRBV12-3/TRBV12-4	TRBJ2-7	CASSLSIVLIEQYF	TGTGCCAGCAGTTTGTCGATTGTCCTCATCGAGCAGTACTTC
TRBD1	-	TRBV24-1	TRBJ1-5	CATSDLAGGQPQHF	TGTGCCACCAGTGATTTGGCAGGGGGGCAGCCCCAGCATTTT
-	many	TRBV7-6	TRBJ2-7	CASSEVGDEQYF	TGTGCCAGCAGCGAAGTGGGGGACGAGCAGTACTTC
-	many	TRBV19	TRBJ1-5	CATRKGTGGNQPQHF	TGTGCCACTCGCAAAGGTACAGGAGGCAATCAGCCCCAGCATTTT
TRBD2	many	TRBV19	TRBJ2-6	CASSIAGGSGANVLTF	TGTGCCAGTAGTATTGCGGGGGGCTCTGGGGCCAACGTCCTGACTTTC
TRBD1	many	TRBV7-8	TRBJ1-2	CASSDRVGRYGYTF	TGTGCCAGCAGCGACAGGGTGGGGCGGTATGGCTACACCTTC
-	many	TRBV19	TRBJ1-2	CASSIAKGGYGYTF	TGTGCCAGTAGTATTGCCAAGGGGGGCTATGGCTACACCTTC